This T cell receptor beta chain was found in a study of cytomegalovirus exposure and HLA in healthy donors. Study context: Approximately 200 million T cells yielded more than 90 million unique TCR beta sequences in earlier analysis.

Looked up from germline, CDR1 is SNHLY and CDR2 is FYNNEI. CDR3 length: 12 amino acids. J was trimmed by 4 bases and V by 7 bases; bases with no gene match: 3. The PCR employed 60 Vbeta primers together with 13 Jbeta primers. Libraries were prepared by immunoSEQ multiplex PCR; TCRdb keeps only in-frame clonotypes and omits some of them. The sample has about 170,000 clones; around 73% are singletons. The sample comprised PBMCs. The chain is built from TRBV2 and TRBJ1-2; 7 bases agree with TRBD1. This sequence was found in a woman between 18 and 29 years old in good health and CMV-seropositive. CDR3 protein: CASKGAGYGYTF. In nucleotides, the CDR3 is TGTGCCAGCAAGGGGGCTGGCTATGGCTACACCTTC.